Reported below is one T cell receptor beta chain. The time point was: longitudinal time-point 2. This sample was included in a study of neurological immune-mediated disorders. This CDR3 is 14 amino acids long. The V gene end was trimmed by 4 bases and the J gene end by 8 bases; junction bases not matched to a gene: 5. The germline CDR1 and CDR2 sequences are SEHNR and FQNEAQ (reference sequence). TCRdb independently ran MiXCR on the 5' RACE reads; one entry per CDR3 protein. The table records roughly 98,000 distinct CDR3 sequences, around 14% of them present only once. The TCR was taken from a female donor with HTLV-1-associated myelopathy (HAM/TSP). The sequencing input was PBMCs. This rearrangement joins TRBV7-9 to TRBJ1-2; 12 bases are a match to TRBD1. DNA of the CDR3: TGTGCCAGCAGCTGGGGACAGGGGGCACTCGGCTACACCTTC. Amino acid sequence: CASSWGQGALGYTF.